This entry lists 22 T cell receptor beta chains sequenced from one sample in a study of Ad26.COV2.S vaccination and SARS-CoV-2 variants. This table comes from immunoSEQ multiplex PCR, and its TCRdb copy is limited to in-frame clones, with some not included. Counted here are about 480,000 clones, around 88% occurring once; the ten biggest clones make up around 13%. Indicated treatment: about 20 received Ad26.COV2.S at low or high dose, single or two shots; several received placebo; per-sample allocation not given. Samples analyzed were those drawn on day 63 after the first vaccine or placebo injection. The source material was peripheral blood, sampled in a trial of Ad26.COV2.S vaccine versus placebo. The receptors come from a person aged 18-60 years who received the Ad26.COV2.S COVID-19 vaccine or a placebo.

This chain joins TRBV7-9 and TRBJ1-6; perhaps TRBD1 as D (6 bases). V lost 5 bases and J lost 7, with 15 bases in between. This CDR3 comprises 15 residues. Germline V gives CDR1 SEHNR, CDR2 FQNEAQ (reference sequence). The CDR3 here is CASSPRGASNSPLHF. The CDR3 DNA reads TGTGCCAGCAGCCCTCGGGGGGCTAGCAATTCACCCCTCCACTTT.

V is TRBV30 and J is TRBJ1-1, with D maybe TRBD1 (6 bases). CDR3 length: 13 amino acids. Trimming pared 6 bases from V and 4 bases from J, leaving 15 bases between. Germline loops: CDR1 GTSNPN, CDR2 SVGIG (reference sequence). CDR3 loop: CACMGGPSTEAFF. The DNA for the CDR3 is TGTGCCTGCATGGGGGGGCCGAGCACTGAAGCTTTCTTT.

This clone was detected only once. This rearrangement joins TRBV23-1 to TRBJ2-3, with D perhaps matching TRBD2 (6 bases). TRBV23-1 is reported as an ORF; its role is uncertain. This CDR3 is built from 18 residues. V lost 7 bases to trimming and J lost 3 bases, with 26 bases between them. The CDR3: CASKVDPGEEVATDTQYF. CDR3 coding DNA: TGCGCCAGCAAGGTGGACCCGGGAGAGGAGGTGGCTACAGATACGCAGTATTTT.

This clone is a singleton in its sample. The chain is built from TRBV29-1 and TRBJ2-5; unclear D gene. Trimming pared 3 bases from V and 5 bases from J, leaving 10 bases between. This CDR3 region has 12 residues. Germline V lookup: CDR1 SQVTM, CDR2 ANQGSEA. As DNA, the CDR3 is TGCAGCGTTGATTGGGGTCTGGAGACCCAGTACTTC. It translates to CSVDWGLETQYF.

The rearrangement joins TRBV2 to TRBJ2-7; D is undetermined. This CDR3 contains 11 residues. Germline V gene lookup returns CDR1 SNHLY and CDR2 FYNNEI. Trimming removed 6 bases from V and 2 bases from J, with 5 bases in between. As DNA, the CDR3 is TGTGCCAGCAGCCTCACCTACGAGCAGTACTTC. The encoded protein is CASSLTYEQYF.

This clone was recorded at least ten times. The rearrangement uses TRBV27 and TRBJ2-1; possibly TRBD2 for D (7 bases). This CDR3 has 15 amino acids. Germline lookup yields CDR1 MNHEY and CDR2 SMNVEV (reference sequence). The V end lost 5 bases, the J end lost 4 bases, and 15 bases lay between the germline ends. The CDR3 bases are TGTGCCAGCAGTCCCCAAAGGGGGGGGTACAATGAGCAGTTCTTC. It codes for CASSPQRGGYNEQFF.

The gene calls are TRBV19 and TRBJ2-1; TRBD1 aligns across 7 bases. V lost 5 bases, J lost 3 bases, and 13 bases stayed unmatched. The CDR3 sequence is 17 residues long. Germline assignment: CDR1 LNHDA and CDR2 SQIVND (reference sequence). For the CDR3, the DNA is TGTGCCAGTAGTTTGGGGACAGTGACGGGTCTCTACAATGAGCAGTTCTTC. This sequence encodes CASSLGTVTGLYNEQFF.

Regarding this clone: Other nucleotide sequences in the sample specify the same CDR3. This chain connects TRBV7-8 to TRBJ2-1; D unclear. The germline V gene encodes CDR1 SGHVS and CDR2 FQNEAQ. The V gene lost 1 base and the J gene lost 0 bases, with 7 bases spanning the gap. The CDR3 has 15 amino acids. The CDR3 loop is CASSLDSSSYNEQFF. The CDR3 DNA reads TGTGCCAGCAGCTTAGACTCCAGCTCCTACAATGAGCAGTTCTTC.

The J gene is TRBJ2-3, the V gene TRBV27; 9 nucleotides agree with TRBD2. The germline V gene encodes CDR1 MNHEY and CDR2 SMNVEV (reference sequence). The trim removed 5 bases at V and 2 bases at J, leaving 5 bases unmatched. This CDR3 has 15 residues. CDR3 loop: CASSLRTSATDTQYF. CDR3 DNA: TGTGCCAGCAGTCTCAGGACTAGCGCCACAGATACGCAGTATTTT.

The rearrangement uses TRBV5-6 and TRBJ1-2; 9 positions agree with TRBD1. Germline V gene data show CDR1 as SGHDT and CDR2 as YYEEEE. The CDR3 loop spans 14 amino acids. The V and J ends lost 0 bases and 6 bases, in that order; junction bases with no gene match: 3. CDR3 nucleotide sequence: TGTGCCAGCAGCTTGGCCGGACAGGGGCATGGCTACACCTTC. This gives the protein CASSLAGQGHGYTF.

Concerning this clone itself: Within the sample, other DNA sequences also encode this same CDR3. This chain joins TRBV3-1 (or the pseudogene TRBV3-2) and TRBJ1-3, with 8 bases lining up with TRBD1. V was clipped by 4 bases and J by 4 bases; unmatched bases: 6. Germline CDR1 is LGHDT and CDR2 is YNNKEL (reference sequence). The CDR3 contains 15 residues. CDR3 sequence (DNA): TGTGCCAGCAGCCCTGGGACAGGATCGGGAAACACCATATATTTT. It encodes CASSPGTGSGNTIYF.

V usage is TRBV9 and J usage is TRBJ1-3; tentatively, D is TRBD1 (5 bases). The V gene lost 3 bases and the J gene lost 4 bases, with 11 bases spanning the gap. Germline V gives CDR1 SGDLS, CDR2 YYNGEE. The CDR3 extends over 14 amino acids. DNA for the CDR3: TGTGCCAGCAGCGCCGGGACCCTAGGAAACACCATATATTTT. Protein: CASSAGTLGNTIYF.

The V and J genes are TRBV27 and TRBJ2-5; tentative D call: TRBD1 (5 bases). This CDR3 contains 14 residues. Trimming removed 7 bases at V and 1 base at J, with 13 bases between. In germline, CDR1 is MNHEY, CDR2 SMNVEV (reference sequence). This CDR3 reads CASNFPGIQETQYF. The DNA of the CDR3 is TGTGCCAGCAATTTCCCAGGGATCCAAGAGACCCAGTACTTC.

The rearrangement joins TRBV24-1 to TRBJ1-5; 7 positions match TRBD1. The germline V gene encodes CDR1 KGHDR and CDR2 SFDVKD. After removal of 6 bases from V and 9 bases from J, the junction contained 7 bases not matched to a gene. This CDR3 spans 13 amino acids. The CDR3 region has the DNA TGTGCCACCAGTTTAACAGGGGATCGGCCCCAGCATTTT. Protein sequence: CATSLTGDRPQHF.

The chain has TRBV7-9 and TRBJ2-2; D unresolved. The V gene's germline CDR1 is SEHNR and CDR2 FQNEAQ (reference sequence). This CDR3 contains 15 residues. The ends were cut back, 2 bases at V and 0 bases at J, with 7 bases in the middle. The DNA of the CDR3 is TGTGCCAGCAGCTTAAGTTGGCCGAACACCGGGGAGCTGTTTTTT. Protein: CASSLSWPNTGELFF.

The V call is TRBV27, the J call TRBJ1-2; possibly TRBD1 for D (5 bases). The CDR3 has 12 amino acids. Trimming removed 4 bases from V and 6 bases from J, with 9 bases in between. Germline V gene sequence: CDR1 MNHEY, CDR2 SMNVEV (reference sequence). CDR3 DNA: TGTGCCAGCAGTTCAGGGAGGGATGGCTACACCTTC. Amino acids: CASSSGRDGYTF.

The chain couples TRBV7-2 to TRBJ2-1, with 8 bases that match TRBD2. CDR3 length: 17 residues. The junction had 11 bases not matched to a gene; V was cut back by 1 base and J by 6 bases. CDR1 and CDR2 (germline): SGHTA, FQGNSA. CDR3 DNA sequence: TGTGCCAGCAGCTTAGTAACGGGACTTGGGACTAGCAATGAGCAGTTCTTC. Translating it yields CASSLVTGLGTSNEQFF.

This sequence joins TRBV28 and TRBJ2-7; 9 bases match TRBD2. Looked up from germline, CDR1 is MDHEN and CDR2 is SYDVKM. This CDR3 spans 15 amino acids. V lost 5 bases to trimming and J lost 3 bases; unmatched junction nucleotides: 8. Here the CDR3 reads CASSPSLAGNYEQYF. The CDR3 region has the DNA TGTGCCAGCAGTCCCAGCCTAGCGGGAAACTACGAGCAGTACTTC.

The rearrangement joins TRBV18 to TRBJ1-5; D not resolved. Germline V gene sequence: CDR1 KGHSH, CDR2 LQKENI. The CDR3 loop spans 16 amino acids. V was clipped by 3 bases and J by 6 bases, with 18 bases between them. The CDR3 DNA sequence: TGTGCCAGCTCACCTTACGCGGCCCCCGGGCGTCAGCCCCAGCATTTT. It encodes CASSPYAAPGRQPQHF.

The V and J genes are TRBV6-2 or TRBV6-3 and TRBJ2-7; D might be TRBD1 (5 bases). V was pared by 5 bases and J by 4 bases, with 24 bases between. This CDR3 is built from 17 residues. CDR1 and CDR2 from the germline V gene are MNHEY and SVGEGT. CDR3 sequence: CASSPRREPHRVYEQYF. In DNA form, the CDR3 reads TGTGCCAGCAGTCCACGCAGGGAACCTCACCGGGTTTACGAGCAGTACTTC.

The chain links TRBV13 to TRBJ2-5, with D hard to call. The CDR3 is 13 amino acids. Trimming stripped 1 base from V and 7 bases from J, with 10 bases between. Germline CDR1 reads PRHDT; CDR2 reads FYEKMQ (reference sequence). CDR3 protein: CASSLVLVGTQYF. The DNA for the CDR3 is TGTGCCAGCAGCTTAGTGCTAGTTGGGACCCAGTACTTC. Supplemented by reference TRBV13 and TRBJ2-5, the full variable domain reads AAGVIQSPRHLIKEKRETATLKCYPIPRHDTVYWYQQGPGQDPQFLISFYEKMQSDKGSIPDRFSAQQFSDYHSELNMSSLELGDSALYFCASSLVLVGTQYFGPGTRLLVL.

The chain recombines TRBV6-5 with TRBJ1-2; tentatively, D is TRBD1 (6 bases). With 6 bases removed from V and 2 bases from J, the gap between germline ends came to 13 bases. CDR3 length equals 14 residues. Germline CDR1 MNHEY, CDR2 SVGAGI. The CDR3: CASRDSKTNYGYTF. The DNA of the CDR3 is TGTGCCAGCAGGGACAGCAAGACCAACTATGGCTACACCTTC.